These 25 T cell receptor beta chains originate from one sample sequenced in a study of blood T cell repertoires in COVID-19. Assay: immunoSEQ multiplex PCR; the TCRdb copy retains only in-frame clones and omits some. The sample yields about 130,000 clones, about 74% seen once. The sequencing sample was made of peripheral blood. The source of these receptors is a man aged 80 or over with COVID-19, enrolled during active disease.

The rearrangement links TRBV12-3 or TRBV12-4 to TRBJ1-2, with 8 bases identical to TRBD1. The V segment lost 5 bases and the J segment 8 bases; nucleotides outside the gene matches: 7. This CDR3 contains 13 residues. CDR3 amino acids: CASSPDRASGYTF. CDR3 DNA: TGTGCCAGCAGTCCGGACAGGGCAAGCGGCTACACCTTC.

The chain combines TRBV7-2 with TRBJ1-3; 7 bases line up with TRBD1. The CDR3 contains 15 residues. Germline CDR1 SGHTA, CDR2 FQGNSA. The trim removed 7 bases at V and 3 bases at J, leaving 9 bases unmatched. In DNA, the CDR3 is TGTGCCAGCACCCTAGGGGGACAGTATGGAAACACCATATATTTT. Translated: CASTLGGQYGNTIYF.

This chain joins TRBV6-4 and TRBJ2-7; D remains unclear. Trimming shortened V by 6 bases and J by 4 bases, and 13 bases separated the two germline ends. Looked up from germline, CDR1 is MRHNA and CDR2 is SNTAGT. The CDR3 is made up of 13 amino acids. This chain's CDR3 is CASSPPVIYEQYF. CDR3 bases: TGTGCCAGCAGCCCCCCAGTGATATACGAGCAGTACTTC.

J is TRBJ2-7 and V is TRBV5-6; 7 bases match TRBD2. The V segment lost 0 bases and the J segment 3 bases; nucleotides outside the gene matches: 9. Germline-derived CDR1 and CDR2 are SGHDT and YYEEEE. This CDR3 region has 16 residues. CDR3 residues: CASSLAPEREGYEQYF. Written as DNA, the CDR3 is TGTGCCAGCAGCTTGGCCCCCGAGCGGGAAGGCTACGAGCAGTACTTC.

The rearrangement joins TRBV15 to TRBJ2-5; perhaps TRBD2 as D (5 bases). Looked up from germline, CDR1 is LNHNV and CDR2 is YYDKDF (reference sequence). This CDR3 contains 15 residues. V lost 5 bases, J lost 5 bases, and 18 bases lay in between. As DNA, the CDR3 is TGTGCCACCAGCCTAGCCGGGCTCAGAAGGGAGACCCAGTACTTC. Encoded protein: CATSLAGLRRETQYF. The complete variable domain, with remaining parts taken from reference TRBV15 and TRBJ2-5, reads DAMVIQNPRYQVTQFGKPVTLSCSQTLNHNVMYWYQQKSSQAPKLLFHYYDKDFNNEADTPDNFQSRRPNTSFCFLDIRSPGLGDTAMYLCATSLAGLRRETQYFGPGTRLLVL.

This rearrangement joins TRBV27 to TRBJ2-7; TRBD2 aligns across 9 bases. Looked up from germline, CDR1 is MNHEY and CDR2 is SMNVEV (reference sequence). CDR3 size: 13 residues. V shed 3 bases and J 7 bases; nucleotides not matched to a gene: 4. CDR3 loop: CASSLSGLAEQYF. The CDR3 DNA reads TGTGCCAGCAGTTTGAGCGGACTAGCGGAGCAGTACTTC.

The CDR3 is CASSRLGYRGTDGYTF. The CDR3 DNA reads TGCGCCAGCAGTCGACTAGGCTACAGGGGCACAGATGGCTACACCTTC. The chain combines TRBV5-1 with TRBJ1-2, with 7 positions matching TRBD1. In germline, CDR1 is SGHRS, CDR2 YFSETQ. The V gene end was trimmed by 5 bases and the J gene end by 6 bases; junction bases not matched to a gene: 16. The CDR3 covers 16 residues.

This chain connects TRBV7-8 to TRBJ1-3, with a possible D match to TRBD1 (6 bases). CDR3 length: 16 residues. Germline V gene sequence: CDR1 SGHVS, CDR2 FQNEAQ. The V and J ends lost 5 bases and 2 bases respectively, with 16 bases between them. The CDR3 is CASSLHMTGPGNTIYF. DNA for the CDR3: TGTGCCAGCAGCCTACACATGACAGGACCTGGAAACACCATATATTTT.

The rearrangement joins TRBV28 to TRBJ2-2, with 10 positions matching TRBD1. Germline lookup yields CDR1 MDHEN and CDR2 SYDVKM. V trimming: 1 base; J trimming: 3 bases; junction bases outside the gene matches: 17. There are 21 residues in the CDR3. The DNA of the CDR3 is TGTGCCAGCAGTTTATCTACACGGAACCCGGGACAGGGGTTATACACCGGGGAGCTGTTTTTT. It translates to CASSLSTRNPGQGLYTGELFF.

V is TRBV3-1 (or the pseudogene TRBV3-2) and J is TRBJ1-6; unclear D gene. Germline V CDR1 and CDR2: LGHDT, YNNKEL (reference sequence). Trimming left V 0 bases short and J 10 bases short, with 13 bases between. This CDR3 region has 15 residues. CDR3 nucleotides: TGTGCCAGCAGCCAAGAAAACAGTGGTTACTCACCCCTCCACTTT. As protein: CASSQENSGYSPLHF.

The rearrangement joins TRBV19 to TRBJ2-1; tentatively, D is TRBD2 (6 bases). The CDR3 length is 17 residues. Trimming shortened V by 2 bases and J by 3 bases, and 17 bases separated the two germline ends. The V gene's germline CDR1 is LNHDA and CDR2 SQIVND (reference sequence). The DNA for the CDR3 is TGTGCCAGTAGTATATCAACTAGCAGACGATTCTACAATGAGCAGTTCTTC. Translating it yields CASSISTSRRFYNEQFF.

The chain links TRBV7-2 to TRBJ2-5; 10 bases fit TRBD2. Germline CDR1 and CDR2: SGHTA and FQGNSA. This CDR3 comprises 15 residues. V dropped 1 base and J dropped 4; count of bases not matched to a gene: 3. The DNA for the CDR3 is TGTGCCAGCAGCTTAGGTCTAGCGGGAGTAGAGACCCAGTACTTC. Translating gives CASSLGLAGVETQYF.

J is TRBJ2-7 and V is TRBV7-2; D is unresolved. CDR3 length: 14 residues. Germline CDR1 is SGHTA and CDR2 is FQGNSA. Trimming took 1 base from V and 2 from J, leaving 9 bases between them. The DNA of the CDR3 is TGTGCCAGCAGCTTAGGAGCGCAAACCTACGAGCAGTACTTC. Translating gives CASSLGAQTYEQYF.

CDR3: CASSELDRGPTEAFF. Here the CDR3 DNA reads TGTGCCAGCAGCGAGCTGGACAGGGGGCCAACTGAAGCTTTCTTT. This chain connects TRBV14 to TRBJ1-1; 11 positions agree with TRBD1. The V gene's germline CDR1 is SGHDN and CDR2 FVKESK. V was pared by 5 bases and J by 5 bases, with 7 bases of the junction left unmatched. The CDR3 totals 15 residues.

This chain links TRBV19 with TRBJ2-1; TRBD2 aligns across 7 bases. The CDR3 is made up of 14 amino acids. V lost 10 bases and J lost 4; bases outside the gene matches: 10. Germline V gives CDR1 LNHDA, CDR2 SQIVND (reference sequence). The CDR3, as DNA: TGTGCCACCACCAGCGGGAAGGGATACAATGAGCAGTTCTTC. It encodes CATTSGKGYNEQFF.

This clone appeared once. The J gene is TRBJ2-7, the V gene TRBV18, with 8 positions matching TRBD1. Germline CDR1 is KGHSH and CDR2 is LQKENI. Unmatched junction bases numbered 9, after V lost 2 bases and J lost 3 bases. The CDR3 sequence is 16 residues long. In DNA form, the CDR3 reads TGTGCCAGCTCACCAATGGTAGGACAGGGACTCTACGAGCAGTACTTC. Protein sequence: CASSPMVGQGLYEQYF.

V and J are TRBV19 and TRBJ2-1; 9 bases line up with TRBD2. The ends lost 6 bases at V and 9 bases at J; junction bases unmatched: 15. CDR3 length: 16 residues. In germline, CDR1 is LNHDA, CDR2 SQIVND (reference sequence). CDR3 region: CASSPSSGNSLFEQFF. DNA of the CDR3: TGTGCCAGTAGCCCCTCTAGCGGGAATTCTTTGTTTGAGCAGTTCTTC.

The CDR3 bases are TGTGCCAGCAGTCCCTCAGCAGGGGTGACGTATGGCTACACCTTC. This translates into CASSPSAGVTYGYTF. This rearrangement joins TRBV6-5 to TRBJ1-2; a weak D match, TRBD1 (6 bases). This CDR3 comprises 15 residues. The germline V and J ends were trimmed by 5 bases and 5 bases, with 18 bases remaining between them. Per the germline V gene, CDR1 is MNHEY and CDR2 is SVGAGI.

The chain couples TRBV28 to TRBJ2-5; 10 bases line up with TRBD1. This CDR3 spans 15 amino acids. After removal of 9 bases from V and 4 bases from J, the junction contained 11 bases not matched to a gene. Germline V gene sequence: CDR1 MDHEN, CDR2 SYDVKM. CDR3 DNA: TGTGCCAGTCATTCCCCCGGGACAGGGGTAGAGACCCAGTACTTC. This encodes CASHSPGTGVETQYF. The variable domain in full, completed from reference TRBV28 and TRBJ2-5, reads DVKVTQSSRYLVKRTGEKVFLECVQDMDHENMFWYRQDPGLGLRLIYFSYDVKMKEKGDIPEGYSVSREKKERFSLILESASTNQTSMYLCASHSPGTGVETQYFGPGTRLLVL.

V is TRBV11-2 and J is TRBJ2-7, with 8 positions matching TRBD2. V shed 0 bases, J shed 9 bases, and the junction held 4 bases outside the gene matches. The CDR3 spans 13 residues. Looked up from germline, CDR1 is SGHAT and CDR2 is FQNNGV. The CDR3 coding sequence is TGTGCCAGCAGCTTAGAGGGCAGCGGGGGGCAGTACTTC. It specifies CASSLEGSGGQYF. Supplemented by reference TRBV11-2 and TRBJ2-7, the full variable domain reads EAGVAQSPRYKIIEKRQSVAFWCNPISGHATLYWYQQILGQGPKLLIQFQNNGVVDDSQLPKDRFSAERLKGVDSTLKIQPAKLEDSAVYLCASSLEGSGGQYFGPGTRLTVT.

This chain joins TRBV7-9 and TRBJ2-5, with D possibly TRBD1 on 6 matching bases. Germline CDR1 is SEHNR and CDR2 is FQNEAQ (reference sequence). The ends were cut back, 1 base at V and 3 bases at J, with 12 bases in the middle. CDR3 length equals 15 residues. The CDR3 DNA reads TGTGCCAGCAGCTTAGAGGGCGACAGGAAAGAGACCCAGTACTTC. Its protein product is CASSLEGDRKETQYF.

The V call is TRBV7-9, the J call TRBJ2-7; TRBD1 matches 7 bases. CDR3 length: 14 amino acids. V gave up 3 bases and J gave up 5 bases; unmatched junction bases: 7. From germline, CDR1 is SEHNR and CDR2 FQNEAQ (reference sequence). CDR3 in amino acids: CASSFVGGLNEQYF. The CDR3, as DNA: TGTGCCAGCAGCTTCGTAGGGGGCCTAAACGAGCAGTACTTC. The full variable domain, rest sourced from reference TRBV7-9 and TRBJ2-7, is DTGVSQNPRHKITKRGQNVTFRCDPISEHNRLYWYRQTLGQGPEFLTYFQNEAQLEKSRLLSDRFSAERPKGSFSTLEIQRTEQGDSAMYLCASSFVGGLNEQYFGPGTRLTVT.

The chain carries TRBV19 and TRBJ2-5, with D possibly TRBD2 on 5 matching bases. Germline assignment: CDR1 LNHDA and CDR2 SQIVND (reference sequence). V lost 0 bases to trimming and J lost 2 bases, with 7 bases between them. This CDR3 is 14 amino acids long. The CDR3 DNA reads as TGTGCCAGTAGTATAGATCGGGATCAAGAGACCCAGTACTTC. This translates into CASSIDRDQETQYF.

This clone was detected only a few times. This chain links TRBV7-2 with TRBJ2-7, with a possible D match to TRBD2 (7 bases). The germline V gene encodes CDR1 SGHTA and CDR2 FQGNSA. The CDR3 spans 14 residues. Trimming cost V 5 bases and J 4 bases, with 15 bases left between them. In DNA, the CDR3 is TGTGCCAGCAGCCCGCAAGAGGGGGGGTACGAGCAGTACTTC. Encoded protein: CASSPQEGGYEQYF.

The V and J genes are TRBV19 and TRBJ2-1; perhaps TRBD1 as D (6 bases). The CDR3 sequence is 12 residues long. From germline, CDR1 is LNHDA and CDR2 SQIVND (reference sequence). V shed 8 bases and J shed 3 bases, with 8 bases lying between them. The CDR3, as DNA: TGTGCCAGTCAGGGGAGCTACAATGAGCAGTTCTTC. It encodes CASQGSYNEQFF.